Below, one TCR beta chain is given with its context. Authors' processing steps: Amplification of reference gene primers was used by the study to estimate nucleated cell counts. TCRdb's copy holds only in-frame clones and misses some; the assay was immunoSEQ multiplex PCR. V and J calls plus clone size are reproduced from that table; the DNA served to infer D and trimming. The sample carries 400,000 to 550,000 clones, around 89% recorded once. The data were taken from a study of blood T cell repertoires in COVID-19. Study-wide context: Acute-phase and convalescent COVID-19 samples originated in the United States, Italy and Spain. Sources were T cells, B-cell-depleted T cells, or PBMCs; the material itself was cDNA or gDNA.

This CDR3 contains 15 residues. CDR1 and CDR2 (germline): LNHDA, SQIVND (reference sequence). Sequenced material: peripheral blood. The clonotype originates from a woman in her thirties with acute or convalescent COVID-19. This chain joins TRBV19 and TRBJ2-7, with D perhaps TRBD2 (6 bases). The CDR3 sequence is CSPRWGGVSSYEQYF. CDR3 nucleotides: TGTTCTCCTAGGTGGGGCGGGGTTAGCTCCTACGAGCAGTACTTC.